The 20 T cell receptor beta chains in this list originate from one sample, sequenced in a study of blood T cell repertoires in COVID-19. Generated by immunoSEQ multiplex PCR, the TCRdb table keeps only in-frame clones and is missing some. The data show 200,000 to 250,000 clones, with nearly 90% seen just once and 12% held by the top ten. Sequenced: peripheral blood. The receptors originated from a woman aged 18-29 years who had recovered from COVID-19.

V gene TRBV3-1 (or the pseudogene TRBV3-2) combines with J gene TRBJ1-3; 8 nucleotides align to TRBD1. The CDR3 contains 17 residues. Germline V lookup: CDR1 LGHDT, CDR2 YNNKEL (reference sequence). J lost 0 bases, V lost 1 base, and 5 bases had no gene match. The DNA of the CDR3 is TGTGCCAGCAGCCAAGCCGGACAGGGACTCTCTGGAAACACCATATATTTT. It specifies CASSQAGQGLSGNTIYF.

This sequence joins TRBV2 and TRBJ1-2; no clear D gene. The CDR3 length is 15 residues. Trimming stripped 2 bases from V and 4 bases from J, with 14 bases between. In germline, CDR1 is SNHLY, CDR2 FYNNEI. CDR3 nucleotide sequence: TGTGCCAGCAGTGAAAATGTTAGGAGAGTCTATGGCTACACCTTC. Its translation: CASSENVRRVYGYTF.

This chain uses TRBV5-1 with TRBJ1-2, with 10 bases matching TRBD1. The V segment lost 0 bases and the J segment 3 bases; nucleotides outside the gene matches: 2. The CDR3 spans 15 residues. Germline V CDR1 and CDR2: SGHRS, YFSETQ. The CDR3 is CASSLGGTGDYGYTF. In DNA, the CDR3 is TGCGCCAGCAGCTTGGGAGGGACAGGGGACTATGGCTACACCTTC.

The chain employs TRBV11-2 and TRBJ2-1, with D perhaps matching TRBD2 (6 bases). The germline V gene has CDR1 SGHAT and CDR2 FQNNGV. V lost 1 base and J lost 7, with 8 bases in between. The CDR3 loop spans 13 amino acids. The CDR3 DNA sequence: TGTGCCAGCAGCTTAGGACTAGTGAATGAGCAGTTCTTC. It specifies CASSLGLVNEQFF. The variable domain in full, completed from reference TRBV11-2 and TRBJ2-1, reads EAGVAQSPRYKIIEKRQSVAFWCNPISGHATLYWYQQILGQGPKLLIQFQNNGVVDDSQLPKDRFSAERLKGVDSTLKIQPAKLEDSAVYLCASSLGLVNEQFFGPGTRLTVL.

V gene TRBV25-1 combines with J gene TRBJ2-2, with 7 nucleotides matching TRBD1. Germline V gene sequence: CDR1 MGHDK, CDR2 SYGVNS. This CDR3 has 14 amino acids. V was pared by 6 bases and J by 8 bases, with 9 bases of the junction left unmatched. The CDR3 loop reads CASRNRGVGGELFF. CDR3 sequence (DNA): TGTGCCAGCAGAAACAGGGGAGTTGGGGGGGAGCTGTTTTTT. Complete variable domain (other parts from reference TRBV25-1 and TRBJ2-2): EADIYQTPRYLVIGTGKKITLECSQTMGHDKMYWYQQDPGMELHLIHYSYGVNSTEKGDLSSESTVSRIRTEHFPLTLESARPSHTSQYLCASRNRGVGGELFFGEGSRLTVL.

The J gene is TRBJ1-2, the V gene TRBV3-1 (or the pseudogene TRBV3-2); perhaps TRBD1 as D (5 bases). Trimming left V 4 bases short and J 6 bases short, with 18 bases between. CDR3 length: 15 residues. Germline V gene data show CDR1 as LGHDT and CDR2 as YNNKEL (reference sequence). Here the CDR3 reads CASSRTNPGGDGYTF. The CDR3 DNA follows: TGTGCCAGCAGCCGCACAAACCCGGGGGGGGATGGCTACACCTTC.

J is TRBJ2-7 and V is TRBV6-6; 7 nucleotides align to TRBD2. CDR3 length: 16 amino acids. The trim removed 2 bases at V and 2 bases at J, leaving 9 bases unmatched. From germline, CDR1 is MNHNY and CDR2 SVGAGI (reference sequence). The CDR3 nucleotides are TGTGCCAGCAGTTACGCCCCTAGCGGAGCCCCCTACGAGCAGTACTTC. As protein: CASSYAPSGAPYEQYF.

The genes are TRBV11-2 and TRBJ2-1; D is unclear. Germline lookup yields CDR1 SGHAT and CDR2 FQNNGV. Trimming pared 4 bases from V and 0 bases from J, leaving 4 bases between. This CDR3 spans 13 amino acids. CDR3 amino acids: CASSWSSYNEQFF. CDR3 DNA: TGTGCCAGCAGCTGGAGCTCCTACAATGAGCAGTTCTTC.

The gene calls are TRBV25-1 and TRBJ2-6, with D perhaps TRBD2 (6 bases). CDR1 MGHDK and CDR2 SYGVNS come from the germline V gene. V was shortened by 6 bases and J by 0 bases, with 12 bases between the two germline ends. CDR3 length: 16 amino acids. This chain's CDR3 is CASSANGGSGANVLTF. In DNA, the CDR3 is TGTGCCAGCAGCGCCAACGGGGGCTCTGGGGCCAACGTCCTGACTTTC.

This clone appeared a single time. The rearrangement uses TRBV6-2 or TRBV6-3 and TRBJ1-2; TRBD1 matches 7 bases. The germline V gene has CDR1 MNHEY and CDR2 SVGEGT. After removal of 5 bases from V and 5 bases from J, the junction contained 8 bases not matched to a gene. The CDR3 length is 14 residues. CDR3 coding DNA: TGTGCCAGCAGTCGCCCGGGACAGTCTTATGGCTACACCTTC. Translation gives CASSRPGQSYGYTF.

This rearrangement joins TRBV18 to TRBJ2-1; tentatively, D is TRBD2 (7 bases). The CDR3 contains 17 residues. Deletions cut 2 bases from V and 2 bases from J, with 16 bases between. Germline V CDR1 and CDR2: KGHSH, LQKENI. CDR3 loop: CASSPGGGSRAYNEQFF. CDR3 in DNA: TGTGCCAGCTCACCAGGGGGCGGGAGTCGCGCCTACAATGAGCAGTTCTTC.

The chain links TRBV7-2 to TRBJ2-7; TRBD2 aligns across 7 bases. The germline V gene has CDR1 SGHTA and CDR2 FQGNSA. V trimming: 3 bases; J trimming: 0 bases; junction bases outside the gene matches: 5. This CDR3 comprises 15 residues. The CDR3 nucleotides read TGTGCCAGCAGCTTTAGCGGGCCGAGCTCCTACGAGCAGTACTTC. This translates into CASSFSGPSSYEQYF.

J is TRBJ2-2 and V is TRBV13, with 12 bases identical to TRBD2. This CDR3 has 13 residues. J was trimmed by 10 bases and V by 5 bases; bases with no gene match: 2. Germline V gene sequence: CDR1 PRHDT, CDR2 FYEKMQ (reference sequence). CDR3 sequence: CASSRLAGEELFF. The CDR3 bases are TGTGCCAGCAGCCGACTAGCGGGAGAGGAGCTGTTTTTT.

The genes are TRBV2 and TRBJ1-1; TRBD1 is a possible D gene (6 bases). CDR3 length: 14 residues. Germline-derived CDR1 and CDR2 are SNHLY and FYNNEI. CDR3 in amino acids: CGVDSVPLNTEAFF. Written as DNA, the CDR3 is TGTGGTGTGGACAGCGTTCCTTTGAACACTGAAGCTTTCTTT.

This clone was counted a few times. The V call is TRBV3-1 (or the pseudogene TRBV3-2), the J call TRBJ1-5; 8 bases fit TRBD1. The CDR3 runs to 14 residues. Trimming removed 4 bases from V and 6 bases from J; junction bases left unmatched: 5. Germline CDR1 reads LGHDT; CDR2 reads YNNKEL (reference sequence). The CDR3 bases are TGTGCCAGCAGCCGTTCCGGGACAGGTCAGCCCCAGCATTTT. Protein: CASSRSGTGQPQHF.

In regard to this clone: This CDR3 is also generated by other DNA sequences in the sample. The chain is built from TRBV27 and TRBJ1-6, with TRBD1 matching 8 bases. J lost 6 bases, V lost 4 bases, and 5 bases had no gene match. Germline loops: CDR1 MNHEY, CDR2 SMNVEV (reference sequence). This CDR3 is built from 15 residues. In DNA form, the CDR3 reads TGTGCCAGCAGTTCCCGGACAGGGTCTAATTCACCCCTCCACTTT. It translates to CASSSRTGSNSPLHF.

The chain couples TRBV18 to TRBJ2-7, with D unresolved. Germline loops: CDR1 KGHSH, CDR2 LQKENI. The CDR3 is made up of 13 amino acids. V was trimmed by 3 bases and J by 0 bases, leaving 6 bases between them. CDR3 region: CASSPQNSYEQYF. The CDR3 DNA is TGTGCCAGCTCACCCCAGAACTCCTACGAGCAGTACTTC.

The chain is built from TRBV7-9 and TRBJ2-3, with D tentatively TRBD2 (6 bases). Germline V lookup: CDR1 SEHNR, CDR2 FQNEAQ (reference sequence). The CDR3 has 15 residues. Trimming took off 5 bases at V and 8 bases at J, with 20 bases between the two ends. The CDR3 nucleotides read TGTGCCAGCAGCGCTCCGGGAGCAGGTCTAACTACGCAGTATTTT. Amino acids: CASSAPGAGLTTQYF.

This clone was seen just once. The chain has TRBV2 and TRBJ1-1; the D is unclear. Germline CDR1 and CDR2: SNHLY and FYNNEI. The V end lost 4 bases, the J end lost 0 bases, and 15 bases lay between the germline ends. The CDR3 is 16 amino acids. CDR3 DNA: TGTGCCAGCAGTGTGGGAGGATACTACATGAACACTGAAGCTTTCTTT. Its protein product is CASSVGGYYMNTEAFF.

The rearrangement joins TRBV6-5 to TRBJ2-1; 7 nucleotides match TRBD2. This CDR3 contains 13 residues. Germline V gene data show CDR1 as MNHEY and CDR2 as SVGAGI. Germline trimming cut 4 bases from V and 5 bases from J; bases unmatched to any gene: 2. The CDR3 is CASSSAGNNEQFF. DNA for the CDR3: TGTGCCAGCAGTTCAGCGGGGAACAATGAGCAGTTCTTC.